The T cell receptor beta chain under discussion was sequenced for a study of CD8+ T cells in alopecia areata. Extracted RNA was reverse transcribed, and the resulting cDNA served as sequencing template. Assay used: immunoSEQ multiplex PCR; TCRdb lists only in-frame clones, some missing. The sample has under 130,000 clones, 55% seen once. Trimming cost V 6 bases and J 5 bases, with 23 bases left between them. The germline V gene has CDR1 SGHAT and CDR2 FQNNGV. This CDR3 is built from 16 residues. The chain is built from TRBV11-2 and TRBJ2-7; D is possibly TRBD1 or TRBD2 (5 bases each). Sequenced material: CD4+ T cells sorted from blood. The sequence was obtained from a human donor in good health. The CDR3 DNA reads TGTGCCAGCAGACAACTCCGGGGCCTAAAAGGAAACGAGCAGTACTTC. This gives the protein CASRQLRGLKGNEQYF.